One and the same sample provided the 21 T cell receptor beta chains below, sequenced in a study of beta chain features in type 1 diabetes. Isolated RNA was reverse transcribed in full, so expressed TCRB transcripts were sequenced. Sequencing was performed with immunoSEQ multiplex PCR; in TCRdb, only in-frame clones are kept and a portion is missing. The sample records 400,000 to 600,000 clones, 25% to 35% being singletons. Material: naive CD4+ T cells from blood. Every receptor here comes from a man between 18 and 35 years old in good health.

J is TRBJ2-7 and V is TRBV20-1; D may be TRBD1 or TRBD2 (5 bases each). The CDR3 runs 11 residues. The V and J ends lost 7 bases and 4 bases respectively, with 11 bases between them. Per the germline V gene, CDR1 is DFQATT and CDR2 is SNEGSKA (reference sequence). DNA of the CDR3: TGCAGTGGGGGGATTTGGTACGAGCAGTACTTC. Protein: CSGGIWYEQYF.

V usage is TRBV7-6 and J usage is TRBJ1-5; D call uncertain. The germline V gene has CDR1 SGHVS and CDR2 FNYEAQ. The CDR3 sequence is 17 residues long. The V gene lost 1 base and the J gene lost 2 bases, with 15 bases spanning the gap. The CDR3 bases are TGTGCCAGCAGCTTAGGGTACGGGGTCGATGGCAATCAGCCCCAGCATTTT. Translation gives CASSLGYGVDGNQPQHF.

V and J are TRBV29-1 and TRBJ2-1, with no clear D. Germline V gene sequence: CDR1 SQVTM, CDR2 ANQGSEA. The CDR3 contains 16 residues. The V gene lost 4 bases and the J gene lost 0 bases, with 16 bases spanning the gap. In DNA form, the CDR3 reads TGCAGCGTTGCAGGTTATAGGTCAGACTCCTACAATGAGCAGTTCTTC. Translated, it gives CSVAGYRSDSYNEQFF.

The chain uses TRBV5-1 and TRBJ2-7; either TRBD1 or TRBD2 may supply D (5 bases each). V lost 0 bases and J lost 3, with 10 bases in between. Germline V gives CDR1 SGHRS, CDR2 YFSETQ. This CDR3 contains 14 residues. The CDR3 loop reads CASSLGDGYYEQYF. The CDR3, as DNA: TGCGCCAGCAGCTTGGGGGACGGGTACTACGAGCAGTACTTC.

This chain uses TRBV9 with TRBJ1-2; 7 nucleotides agree with TRBD1. J gave up 7 bases and V 4 bases, and 10 bases lay outside the gene matches. CDR1 SGDLS and CDR2 YYNGEE come from the germline V gene. CDR3 size: 14 residues. The chain's CDR3 is CASSIGQAYGGYTF. The CDR3 nucleotides are TGTGCCAGCAGCATAGGACAGGCTTATGGTGGCTACACCTTC.

This clone has just a few counts. The chain couples TRBV29-1 to TRBJ2-5; 8 nucleotides match TRBD1. The V gene's germline CDR1 is SQVTM and CDR2 ANQGSEA. J gave up 3 bases and V 1 base, and 7 bases lay outside the gene matches. The CDR3 loop spans 15 amino acids. CDR3 sequence reads: CSVEAPLDREETQYF. For the CDR3, the DNA is TGCAGCGTTGAAGCCCCCCTGGACAGGGAAGAGACCCAGTACTTC.

This clone was counted only a few times. This sequence joins TRBV7-2 and TRBJ2-4; possibly TRBD1 for D (7 bases). V was cut by 3 bases and J by 9 bases, with 12 bases left in between. Germline assignment: CDR1 SGHTA and CDR2 FQGNSA. CDR3 length equals 13 residues. CDR3 nucleotides: TGTGCCAGCAGCTTGGCGGGACAGAGCATTCAGTACTTC. Translation: CASSLAGQSIQYF.

The V gene is TRBV11-1, the J gene TRBJ1-2; D not resolved. This CDR3 contains 13 residues. Trimming left V 5 bases short and J 2 bases short, with 9 bases between. Per germline, CDR1 SGHAT and CDR2 FQDESV (reference sequence). The CDR3 reads CASSEATNYGYTF. The DNA for the CDR3 is TGTGCCAGCAGCGAGGCAACCAACTATGGCTACACCTTC.

This clone was detected a few times. The chain employs TRBV14 and TRBJ2-1; 10 nucleotides agree with TRBD2. Trimming took 1 base from V and 7 from J; bases not matched to a gene: 4. CDR1 and CDR2 (germline): SGHDN, FVKESK. The CDR3 totals 15 residues. For the CDR3, the DNA is TGTGCCAGCAGCCAAGCACTAGCGGGAACGAATGAGCAGTTCTTC. Its translation: CASSQALAGTNEQFF.

V is TRBV7-8 and J is TRBJ2-3, with 9 bases lining up with TRBD2. This CDR3 has 16 residues. Germline V CDR1 and CDR2: SGHVS, FQNEAQ. With 3 bases clipped from V and 3 bases from J, the junction kept 7 bases outside the gene matches. CDR3 protein: CASSFRAGGPTDTQYF. The CDR3 DNA follows: TGTGCCAGCAGCTTTAGGGCGGGAGGGCCGACAGATACGCAGTATTTT.

The V and J genes are TRBV9 and TRBJ2-3, with D possibly being TRBD1 (5 bases). V shed 1 base and J shed 0 bases, with 9 bases lying between them. The CDR3 has 15 amino acids. Germline V gene lookup returns CDR1 SGDLS and CDR2 YYNGEE. Here the CDR3 DNA reads TGTGCCAGCAGCGTAAGGCAGGGCAGCACAGATACGCAGTATTTT. As protein: CASSVRQGSTDTQYF.

V and J are TRBV28 and TRBJ2-5; D might be TRBD2 (5 bases). The germline V gene has CDR1 MDHEN and CDR2 SYDVKM. The CDR3 runs to 13 residues. Trimming stripped 7 bases from V and 7 bases from J, with 16 bases between. The CDR3 DNA is TGTGCCAGCACTCCCCGACTAACTCTGACCCAGTACTTC. This codes for CASTPRLTLTQYF.

V and J are TRBV15 and TRBJ2-1; D gene unclear. The CDR3 runs to 12 residues. Germline assignment: CDR1 LNHNV and CDR2 YYDKDF (reference sequence). V was clipped by 0 bases and J by 8 bases, with 5 bases between them. The CDR3 sequence is CATSRDYHEQFF. CDR3 DNA: TGTGCCACCAGCAGAGATTACCATGAGCAGTTCTTC.

The chain recombines TRBV9 with TRBJ1-2, with 9 bases identical to TRBD1. V lost 0 bases and J lost 2; bases outside the gene matches: 2. Germline loops: CDR1 SGDLS, CDR2 YYNGEE. The CDR3 spans 15 residues. The CDR3 DNA reads as TGTGCCAGCAGCGTAGCCGGGACAGGGAACTATGGCTACACCTTC. Translated: CASSVAGTGNYGYTF.

The chain links TRBV9 to TRBJ2-7; D call uncertain. CDR1 is SGDLS, CDR2 YYNGEE, per germline. The CDR3 is 15 residues long. Deletions cut 0 bases from V and 1 base from J, with 11 bases between. In DNA, the CDR3 is TGTGCCAGCAGCGTAGATCAAATGGCGTCCTACGAGCAGTACTTC. Translated, it gives CASSVDQMASYEQYF.

This clone was seen just once. The genes are TRBV7-9 and TRBJ1-2; D might be TRBD1 (5 bases). Germline V CDR1 and CDR2: SEHNR, FQNEAQ (reference sequence). The CDR3 covers 16 residues. Deletions cut 4 bases from V and 4 bases from J, with 19 bases between. CDR3 nucleotides: TGTGCCAGCAGCTCAGCGGGACGGATTAATCTCTATGGCTACACCTTC. Translated: CASSSAGRINLYGYTF.

The sample holds a few counts of this clone. The rearrangement links TRBV30 to TRBJ1-1; tentative D call: TRBD1 (5 bases). Germline CDR1 reads GTSNPN; CDR2 reads SVGIG (reference sequence). CDR3 length equals 13 residues. Trimming shortened V by 2 bases and J by 5 bases, and 12 bases separated the two germline ends. CDR3 in amino acids: CAWSTRRGTEAFF. CDR3 in DNA: TGTGCCTGGAGTACGCGGAGGGGAACTGAAGCTTTCTTT. Full variable domain (outside the CDR3, taken from reference TRBV30 and TRBJ1-1): SQTIHQWPATLVQPVGSPLSLECTVEGTSNPNLYWYRQAAGRGLQLLFYSVGIGQISSEVPQNLSASRPQDRQFILSSKKLLLSDSGFYLCAWSTRRGTEAFFGQGTRLTVV.

The CDR3 nucleotides are TGTGCCTGGAGTGAGAGCCTAGCGGGAGAGACCCAGTACTTC. As protein: CAWSESLAGETQYF. The chain combines TRBV30 with TRBJ2-5; TRBD2 matches 8 bases. There are 14 residues in the CDR3. CDR1 is GTSNPN, CDR2 SVGIG, per germline (reference sequence). The V segment lost 1 base and the J segment 4 bases; nucleotides outside the gene matches: 5. The entire variable domain, with the rest obtained from reference TRBV30 and TRBJ2-5, is as follows: SQTIHQWPATLVQPVGSPLSLECTVEGTSNPNLYWYRQAAGRGLQLLFYSVGIGQISSEVPQNLSASRPQDRQFILSSKKLLLSDSGFYLCAWSESLAGETQYFGPGTRLLVL.

The chain is built from TRBV9 and TRBJ2-1, with TRBD2 identical over 10 bases. CDR3 length: 19 residues. The germline gives CDR1 SGDLS, CDR2 YYNGEE. Trimming took 0 bases from V and 0 from J; bases not matched to a gene: 9. The CDR3 bases are TGTGCCAGCAGCGTAGACTTTGGGACTAGCGCAGGCTCCTACAATGAGCAGTTCTTC. As protein: CASSVDFGTSAGSYNEQFF.

The chain links TRBV19 to TRBJ2-2; no reliable D call. The CDR3 is made up of 14 amino acids. The V gene's germline CDR1 is LNHDA and CDR2 SQIVND (reference sequence). V lost 6 bases, J lost 4 bases, and 12 bases lay in between. As DNA, the CDR3 is TGTGCCAGTAGGGTTCGGGTTGGCACCGGGGAGCTGTTTTTT. Protein product: CASRVRVGTGELFF. Based on the CDR3 plus reference TRBV19 and TRBJ2-2, the full variable domain is DGGITQSPKYLFRKEGQNVTLSCEQNLNHDAMYWYRQDPGQGLRLIYYSQIVNDFQKGDIAEGYSVSREKKESFPLTVTSAQKNPTAFYLCASRVRVGTGELFFGEGSRLTVL.

This chain connects TRBV7-6 to TRBJ2-5; D possibly corresponds to TRBD2 (6 bases). Between the trimmed V and J ends, which lost 6 bases and 5 bases, there was a span of 13 bases. The CDR3 covers 13 residues. The germline gives CDR1 SGHVS, CDR2 FNYEAQ. The CDR3: CASSSGEDETQYF. CDR3 nucleotides: TGTGCCAGCAGTTCCGGGGAGGACGAGACCCAGTACTTC.